This TCR beta chain came from a study of T cell clones after liver transplantation. Study as a whole: As an antigen-independent comparator, third-party-reactive TCRbeta sequences came from pre-transplant mixed lymphocyte reactions. Notes on the study in general: Graft donor-reactive T cells possibly entered the graft instead of undergoing deletion.

As for this clone: The antigen is not known.

Sorting of unstimulated PBMCs yielded separate CD3+CD4+ and CD3+CD8+ fractions. Produced via immunoSEQ multiplex PCR; TCRdb's table is partial and in-frame only. The table has approximately 12,000 clones, roughly 70% seen once. The specimen comprised CD8+ T cells from blood, sampled at the 22-month timepoint. This TCR derives from a human patient who received a liver transplant. Some of the T cells might come from the graft donor.

CDR3 in DNA: TGCGCCAGCAGCCCGGGTGTGGCCCGCCCCCGGCCAGAGACCCAGTACTTC. Its translation is CASSPGVARPRPETQYF. The chain recombines TRBV4-1 with TRBJ2-5; no clear D gene. The germline V gene has CDR1 MGHRA and CDR2 YSYEKL. The CDR3 is 17 residues long. The V end lost 4 bases, the J end lost 4 bases, and 22 bases lay between the germline ends.